One and the same sample provided the 23 T cell receptor beta chains below, sequenced in a study of response to subunit inactivated influenza vaccine (dated by TCRdb to 2017 to 2018). The method behind the library was RT-PCR. The sequencing machine was an Illumina HiSeq 2500. TCRdb handled the public reads itself, with Q25 trimming in fastp and clone calling in MiXCR, and kept productive beta chains. Duplicate CDR3 protein sequences are folded into a single record with the most common DNA and genes. This sample holds about 520,000 distinct CDR3 sequences; 6.5% to 8% were observed only once. The top ten hold under 15% of the sample. The material was PBMCs from blood, obtained about 23 months after vaccination. The receptors here all came from a man between 50 and 70 years old who received an inactivated influenza vaccine. Donor details come from another sample of the same person, matched by shared clones.

This chain joins TRBV5-4 and TRBJ2-5; 7 nucleotides agree with TRBD2. The ends lost 5 bases at V and 2 bases at J; junction bases unmatched: 6. Looked up from germline, CDR1 is SGHNT and CDR2 is YYREEE (reference sequence). This CDR3 has 14 amino acids. The CDR3 loop reads CASSQLATQETQYF. The DNA of the CDR3 is TGTGCCAGCAGTCAACTAGCGACTCAAGAGACCCAGTACTTC.

This clonotype has just a few counts. A junction end diverges from the germline sequence, so it may reflect a read error. The chain couples TRBV6-5 to TRBJ1-2; D perhaps matches TRBD1 (5 bases). CDR1 and CDR2 (germline): MNHEY, SVGAGI. This CDR3 spans 13 amino acids. CDR3 in amino acids: CASSYSAGRWGYF. The CDR3 DNA follows: TGTGCCAGCAGTTACTCGGCAGGCCGTTGGGGGTACTTC.

This clonotype was detected only a few times. The J gene is TRBJ2-3, the V gene TRBV10-2; a possible D gene is TRBD1 (5 bases). Germline CDR1 WSHSY, CDR2 SAAADI. This CDR3 has 15 amino acids. V shed 3 bases and J shed 4 bases, with 14 bases lying between them. CDR3 DNA: TGCGCCAGCAGTGATAACAGGATCGAGCCAGATACGCAGTATTTT. This sequence encodes CASSDNRIEPDTQYF.

This clonotype came up many times. The CDR3 here is CSVVAGGNYNEQFF. CDR3 coding DNA: TGCAGCGTTGTAGCGGGGGGAAACTACAATGAGCAGTTCTTC. The gene calls are TRBV29-1 and TRBJ2-1, with TRBD2 matching 10 bases. CDR3 size: 14 residues. Trimming took 4 bases from V and 3 from J; bases not matched to a gene: 3. From germline, CDR1 is SQVTM and CDR2 ANQGSEA.

This clonotype appeared a few times. V and J are TRBV5-1 and TRBJ2-7; 7 bases are shared with TRBD1. Trimming took 4 bases from V and 7 from J; bases not matched to a gene: 8. CDR1 and CDR2 from the germline V gene are SGHRS and YFSETQ. The length of the CDR3 is 13 residues. Here the CDR3 reads CASSLRQGREQYF. CDR3 coding DNA: TGCGCCAGCAGCCTCCGACAGGGTCGGGAGCAGTACTTC.

A few counts support this clonotype. This chain links TRBV6-1 with TRBJ2-6; TRBD1 is a possible D gene (5 bases). The CDR3 is 17 residues long. Germline V gene data show CDR1 as MNHNS and CDR2 as SASEGT. Trimming shortened V by 6 bases and J by 0 bases, and 15 bases separated the two germline ends. Here the CDR3 DNA reads TGTGCCAGCAGCACTCAGGGTTCGATCTCTGGGGCCAACGTCCTGACTTTC. This sequence encodes CASSTQGSISGANVLTF.

This clonotype was observed a handful of times. V gene TRBV4-2 combines with J gene TRBJ1-3; 7 nucleotides align to TRBD1. CDR3 length: 16 amino acids. Germline V lookup: CDR1 LGHNA, CDR2 YNFKEQ. V shed 2 bases and J 1 base; nucleotides not matched to a gene: 5. The CDR3 here is CASSQILTGSGNTIYF. Here the CDR3 DNA reads TGTGCCAGCAGCCAAATACTGACAGGGTCTGGAAACACCATATATTTT.

The rearrangement uses TRBV12-3 or TRBV12-4 and TRBJ2-7, with TRBD2 matching 7 bases. The trim removed 6 bases at V and 0 bases at J, leaving 8 bases unmatched. The CDR3 loop spans 15 amino acids. CDR3 sequence: CASRPTGLNSYEQYF. The CDR3 DNA reads TGTGCCAGCAGACCAACGGGACTAAACTCCTACGAGCAGTACTTC.

This clonotype was seen many times. The rearrangement links TRBV14 to TRBJ2-2; D uncertain. Germline V gives CDR1 SGHDN, CDR2 FVKESK. The ends were cut back, 1 base at V and 3 bases at J, with 6 bases in the middle. The CDR3 has 14 residues. In DNA, the CDR3 is TGTGCCAGCAGCCAAGGTCCCTACACCGGGGAGCTGTTTTTT. Translated: CASSQGPYTGELFF.

This clonotype has only a few counts. This rearrangement joins TRBV7-2 to TRBJ1-5, with D perhaps matching TRBD1 (6 bases). The CDR3 covers 15 residues. Germline CDR1 reads SGHTA; CDR2 reads FQGNSA. Trimming shortened V by 0 bases and J by 7 bases, and 13 bases separated the two germline ends. The CDR3 is CASSLARWGGQPQHF. Here the CDR3 DNA reads TGTGCCAGCAGCTTAGCACGGTGGGGGGGCCAGCCCCAGCATTTT. Drawing the rest from reference TRBV7-2 and TRBJ1-5, the complete variable domain is GAGVSQSPSNKVTEKGKDVELRCDPISGHTALYWYRQSLGQGLEFLIYFQGNSAPDKSGLPSDRFSAERTGGSVSTLTIQRTQQEDSAVYLCASSLARWGGQPQHFGDGTRLSIL.

This clonotype occurred many times. The chain employs TRBV3-1 and TRBJ1-1, with 7 bases aligning to TRBD1. The V and J ends lost 6 bases and 1 base, in that order; junction bases with no gene match: 2. The V gene's germline CDR1 is LGHDT and CDR2 YNNKEL (reference sequence). The CDR3 extends over 13 amino acids. CDR3 sequence reads: CASRRDRNTEAFF. The CDR3 DNA reads TGTGCCAGCAGAAGGGACAGGAACACTGAAGCTTTCTTT.

This clonotype was seen repeatedly, ten times or more. The CDR3 DNA sequence: TGTGCCATCAGTGAAACTAGGTATGAGCAGTTCTTC. Protein: CAISETRYEQFF. The V gene is TRBV10-3, the J gene TRBJ2-1; possible D gene TRBD2, 5 bases. Trimming left V 3 bases short and J 8 bases short, with 8 bases between. The CDR3 loop spans 12 amino acids. Germline CDR1 reads ENHRY; CDR2 reads SYGVKD.

This clonotype was counted at least ten times. J is TRBJ1-1 and V is TRBV5-1; no reliable D call. Trimming took 2 bases from V and 1 from J, leaving 6 bases between them. The CDR3 extends over 13 amino acids. Germline lookup yields CDR1 SGHRS and CDR2 YFSETQ. CDR3 sequence reads: CASSFTRNTEAFF. DNA for the CDR3: TGCGCCAGCAGCTTTACAAGGAACACTGAAGCTTTCTTT.

The chain combines TRBV28 with TRBJ2-7; TRBD2 might be the D (5 bases). CDR1 is MDHEN, CDR2 SYDVKM, per germline. The CDR3 sequence is 14 residues long. V dropped 6 bases and J dropped 5 bases, with 17 bases sitting between them. The DNA of the CDR3 is TGTGCCAGCAGCCCTCGGGAAGCGATCCACGAGCAGTACTTC. This sequence encodes CASSPREAIHEQYF. Full variable domain (rest looked up from reference TRBV28 and TRBJ2-7): DVKVTQSSRYLVKRTGEKVFLECVQDMDHENMFWYRQDPGLGLRLIYFSYDVKMKEKGDIPEGYSVSREKKERFSLILESASTNQTSMYLCASSPREAIHEQYFGPGTRLTVT.

In its sample, this clonotype was seen a few times. The rearrangement joins TRBV14 to TRBJ1-2; D gene uncertain. The CDR3 contains 15 residues. Per the germline V gene, CDR1 is SGHDN and CDR2 is FVKESK. V was pared by 4 bases and J by 5 bases, with 17 bases between. The CDR3 sequence: CASSLKVGTEYGYTF. The DNA of the CDR3 is TGTGCCAGCAGCCTTAAAGTCGGCACAGAGTATGGCTACACCTTC.

The chain links TRBV12-3 or TRBV12-4 to TRBJ2-1; D not resolved. The CDR3 extends over 14 amino acids. V lost 6 bases to trimming and J lost 12 bases, with 21 bases between them. CDR3 sequence: CASSRTAVVIGQFF. CDR3 coding DNA: TGTGCCAGCAGCCGAACCGCGGTGGTAATAGGGCAGTTCTTC.

The rearrangement links TRBV12-3 or TRBV12-4 to TRBJ2-7; perhaps TRBD2 as D (5 bases). This CDR3 contains 14 residues. V lost 6 bases to trimming and J lost 6 bases, with 18 bases between them. In DNA form, the CDR3 reads TGTGCCAGCAGCCACCCGGGCGGGTGGACCGAGCAGTACTTC. It specifies CASSHPGGWTEQYF.

This clonotype was found a few times. The gene calls are TRBV29-1 and TRBJ1-1; 8 nucleotides agree with TRBD1. Germline V gene lookup returns CDR1 SQVTM and CDR2 ANQGSEA. The CDR3 sequence is 14 residues long. V shed 5 bases, J shed 0 bases, and the junction held 5 bases outside the gene matches. The CDR3 reads CSVTTGALNTEAFF. The DNA for the CDR3 is TGCAGCGTTACGACAGGGGCCTTGAACACTGAAGCTTTCTTT.

The rearrangement uses TRBV7-9 and TRBJ2-7, with 9 bases lining up with TRBD1. V shed 4 bases, J shed 2 bases, and the junction held 9 bases outside the gene matches. Germline CDR1 reads SEHNR; CDR2 reads FQNEAQ (reference sequence). This CDR3 spans 16 amino acids. CDR3 DNA sequence: TGTGCCAGCAGCTCTAATCCGGGACAGGGTCCCTACGAGCAGTACTTC. Amino acids: CASSSNPGQGPYEQYF.

The rearrangement joins TRBV2 to TRBJ2-7, with no clear D. The CDR3 has 13 residues. Germline V CDR1 and CDR2: SNHLY, FYNNEI. V lost 1 base and J lost 8, with 12 bases in between. The CDR3 DNA follows: TGTGCCAGCAGTGAAGAGGCTGAAAGTAAGCAGTACTTC. Encoded protein: CASSEEAESKQYF.

This clonotype turned up a few times. This chain uses TRBV14 with TRBJ2-1; D remains unclear. CDR3 size: 16 residues. V lost 0 bases, J lost 2 bases, and 11 bases lay in between. Germline-derived CDR1 and CDR2 are SGHDN and FVKESK. CDR3: CASSQDFGLTYNEQFF. The DNA for the CDR3 is TGTGCCAGCAGCCAAGATTTCGGGTTAACCTACAATGAGCAGTTCTTC. The full variable domain, completed using reference TRBV14 and TRBJ2-1, is EAGVTQFPSHSVIEKGQTVTLRCDPISGHDNLYWYRRVMGKEIKFLLHFVKESKQDESGMPNNRFLAERTGGTYSTLKVQPAELEDSGVYFCASSQDFGLTYNEQFFGPGTRLTVL.

This clonotype has just a few counts. The CDR3 here is CASRRDGANYGYTF. CDR3 bases: TGTGCCAGCAGGCGGGACGGGGCTAACTATGGCTACACCTTC. V is TRBV6-1 and J is TRBJ1-2, with D possibly TRBD1 on 5 matching bases. This CDR3 region has 14 residues. Germline values: CDR1 MNHNS, CDR2 SASEGT. V was pared by 6 bases and J by 0 bases, with 11 bases between.

The count of this clonotype is one. Being one base from a much bigger clone, this may be a read error. This chain uses TRBV7-9 with TRBJ1-1; the D is unclear. The length of the CDR3 is 14 residues. CDR1 SEHNR and CDR2 FQNEAQ come from the germline V gene (reference sequence). With 4 bases removed from V and 0 bases from J, the gap between germline ends came to 9 bases. CDR3 residues: CASSSSGMNTEAFF. The CDR3 DNA is TGTGCCAGCAGCTCAAGTGGGATGAACACTGAAGCTTTCTTT.